This TCR beta chain was found in a study of T cell changes during pregnancy in multiple sclerosis. The germline CDR1 and CDR2 sequences are SNHLY and FYNNEI. The CDR3 has 15 residues. V dropped 6 bases and J dropped 8; count of bases not matched to a gene: 7. Some clones are missing from TCRdb's copy, which holds only in-frame ones; the method was immunoSEQ multiplex PCR. Found here are fewer than 85,000 clones, 92% of them singletons; the top ten hold 1.5% to 2%. The V and J genes are TRBV2 and TRBJ2-1; 13 bases line up with TRBD2. Specimen: peripheral blood, collected in the first trimester of pregnancy. This TCR was recovered from a female donor in good health, enrolled as a control in a pregnancy study. CDR3 nucleotide sequence: TGTGCCAGCAGCGAGACTAGCGGGAGGAGGGATGAGCAGTTCTTC. Amino acid sequence: CASSETSGRRDEQFF.